This TCR beta chain was captured in a study of T-cell memory formation after mild COVID-19. General study findings and limits: There was a balanced CD4/CD8 profile in clones contracting day 15 to 85, and later expanders leaned CD4+. A subset of responding clones appeared in pre-infection memory, suggesting cross-reactive memory joined. SARS-CoV-2 specificity of second-wave clones peaking day 37 was unconfirmed.

Of note for this clonotype: Its matching antigen is unknown.

Trimming removed 10 bases from V and 1 base from J, with 13 bases in between. CDR3 length: 14 residues. TCRdb reanalysed the 5' RACE reads using MiXCR and keeps one entry per CDR3 protein. The data show 580,000 or so distinct CDR3 sequences, with roughly a sixth seen just once and around 8.1% held by the top ten. The chain carries TRBV23-1 and TRBJ2-2; no firm D call. TRBV23-1 is known as an ORF, though its function is uncertain. The sample consisted of PBMCs or a T cell subset sorted from them (not recorded which). The source of this sequence is an adult woman who had mild COVID-19 (a few samples of this study predate the infection). Cell type and time point are not known. CDR3 residues: CAILLLQNTGELFF. Written as DNA, the CDR3 is TGCGCCATCCTACTACTCCAGAACACCGGGGAGCTGTTTTTT.